These T cell receptor beta chains were read from a single sample in a study of beta chain features in type 1 diabetes. Sequencing was performed with immunoSEQ multiplex PCR; in TCRdb, only in-frame clones are kept and a portion is missing. The profile covers about 230,000 clones, with more than 15% appearing a single time and roughly 0.08% taken by the ten largest. The source material was naive CD4+ T cells from blood. The receptors were gathered from a man aged 25-45 years with type 1 diabetes. The CDR3 runs from the conserved cysteine through the conserved F or W. D genes are given only for firm matches.

>TRBD1|TRBV18
CASSPLDRGGGYTF
>TRBD2|TRBV29-1
CSVEGLAGGGFREQFF
>TRBD2|TRBV28
CASTGREPPDTQYF
>TRBD1|TRBV7-9
CASSLSQGSTEAFF
>TRBD1|TRBV7-2
CASSNRQGDTIYF
>TRBD1|TRBV7-9
CASTTGTGHYEQYF
>NA|TRBV4-1
CASSPGNVRETQYF
>TRBD2|TRBV30
CAWSAGLAEETQYF
>NA|TRBV5-1
CASSLRETRELRPDTQYF
>NA|TRBV29-1
CSGNWVAGANVLTF
>NA|TRBV4-3
CASSQDVFSEQFF
>NA|TRBV15
CATSRDVSGAFEQYF
>TRBD2|TRBV30
CAWSEPSGYLYEQYF
>NA|TRBV29-1
CSVEALANTGELFF
>NA|TRBV4-3
CASSQDPLVNTGELFF
>NA|TRBV29-1
CSVVWGSRSEQYF
>NA|TRBV29-1
CSVGRGYEQYF
>NA|TRBV20-1
CSALGPGGYTF
>NA|TRBV29-1
CSVNPNTGELFF
>TRBD1|TRBV5-1
CASSPGTGYNEQFF
>TRBD2|TRBV29-1
CSVPGLAGSKDSYEQYF
>NA|TRBV13
CASSLQRNTEAFF
>NA|TRBV30
CAWTAPPSTDTQYF
>TRBD1|TRBV10-3
CAITSTGPYNEQFF
>NA|TRBV7-2
CASSLAGSGEQYF
>NA|TRBV7-2
CASSSADIQYF
>NA|TRBV4-1
CASSPEPDRSSYNEQFF
>NA|TRBV28
CASSSQTADTDTQYF
>TRBD2|TRBV7-8
CASSWASGSVGPDTQYF
>TRBD2|TRBV28
CASSLVAAGGETQYF
>NA|TRBV29-1
CSVGGLLTYGYTF
>NA|TRBV28
CASSAISYSYEQYF
>NA|TRBV5-1
CASSPRTETYEQYF
>NA|TRBV11-2
CASSLDPYNEQFF
>NA|TRBV5-1
CASRPAGPETQYF
>NA|TRBV27
CASSPEFTEAFF
>NA|TRBV10-3
CAISESMDTQYF
>NA|TRBV30
CAWSVLGVETQYF
>NA|TRBV19
CASSIGGTVSTDTQYF
>NA|TRBV4-1
CASSPRNLANTEAFF
>NA|TRBV9
CASSAWSVNTEAFF
>NA|TRBV18
CASNSAQGYTEAFF
>NA|TRBV28
CASVNRRYEQYF
>NA|TRBV7-2
CASSLNTEAFF
>NA|TRBV27
CASRKTRDTGDGYTF
>TRBD2|TRBV9
CASSPRGRTQETQYF
>NA|TRBV30
CAWSPTGSQPQHF
>TRBD2|TRBV27
CASSLTSGHQETQYF
>NA|TRBV29-1
CSVNRITGSYEQYF
>NA|TRBV29-1
CSVWENRAYGYTF
>TRBD2|TRBV5-4
CASSGGSSYNEQFF
>NA|TRBV5-1
CASGTPRGSNEQFF
>NA|TRBV6-1
CASSKNRDWNTEAFF
>NA|TRBV2
CATTGNNEQFF
>NA|TRBV20-1
CSARQNYGYTF